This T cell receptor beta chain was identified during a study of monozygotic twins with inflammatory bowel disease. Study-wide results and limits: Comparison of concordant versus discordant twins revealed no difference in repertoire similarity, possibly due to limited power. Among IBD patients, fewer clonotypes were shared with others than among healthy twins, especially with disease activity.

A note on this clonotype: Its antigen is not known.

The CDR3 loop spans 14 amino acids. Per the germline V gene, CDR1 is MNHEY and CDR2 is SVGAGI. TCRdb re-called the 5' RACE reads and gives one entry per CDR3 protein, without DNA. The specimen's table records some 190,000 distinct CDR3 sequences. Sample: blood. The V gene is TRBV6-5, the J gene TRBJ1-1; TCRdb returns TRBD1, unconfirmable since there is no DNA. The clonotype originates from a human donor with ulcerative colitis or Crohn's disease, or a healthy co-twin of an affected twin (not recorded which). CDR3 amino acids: CASSYGTEATEAFF.